The rows below give T cell receptor beta chains drawn from one sample of a study of blood T cell repertoires in COVID-19. Produced via immunoSEQ multiplex PCR; TCRdb's table is partial and in-frame only. The sample holds fewer than 100,000 clones, more than 65% seen once. Sequenced: peripheral blood. The origin of the receptors is a man in his fifties or sixties with acute or convalescent COVID-19. Both conserved end residues are part of each CDR3. D genes are given only for firm matches. Clone sizes are given selectively: once, few, many, or a class where the clone is expanded.

CDR3nt,CDR3aa,j_gene,abundance,v_gene,d_gene
TGTGCCAGCAGCTTACAGACAAGCTCGGAGACCCAGTACTTC,CASSLQTSSETQYF,TRBJ2-5,NA,TRBV7-2,NA
TGTGCCGCCGCGTCGGGGGTTCTCAATCAGCCCCAGCATTTT,CAAASGVLNQPQHF,TRBJ1-5,NA,TRBV28,NA
TGTGCCAGTAGTATGGCACCTTACGAGCAGTACTTC,CASSMAPYEQYF,TRBJ2-7,NA,TRBV19,NA
TGCGCCAGCAGCTTAGGGGACAGGGGAGGTTCACCCCTCCACTTT,CASSLGDRGGSPLHF,TRBJ1-6,NA,TRBV5-1,TRBD1
TGTGCCAGCACTGCCGATGGGACAGGGCGTAGCGAGCAGTACTTC,CASTADGTGRSEQYF,TRBJ2-7,once,TRBV25-1,TRBD1
TGTGCCAGCAGCCTTACAGGGGTTACTAATGAAAAACTGTTTTTT,CASSLTGVTNEKLFF,TRBJ1-4,NA,TRBV3-1/TRBV3-2,TRBD1
TGTGCCAGCAGCCTCGGGGCTAGCGGGGGGATTGAGCAGTTCTTC,CASSLGASGGIEQFF,TRBJ2-1,NA,TRBV7-2,TRBD2
TGTGCCAGCAGCTTAGGATGGGAGGGGTACAATGAGCAGTTCTTC,CASSLGWEGYNEQFF,TRBJ2-1,NA,TRBV7-2,TRBD2
TGTGCCACCAGTGATTTGCAAGGGCCAGCGGGGGAGACCCAGTACTTC,CATSDLQGPAGETQYF,TRBJ2-5,NA,TRBV24-1,TRBD2
TGCGCCAGCAGCCAAACCGGGACAGGCACAGATACGCAGTATTTT,CASSQTGTGTDTQYF,TRBJ2-3,NA,TRBV4-3,TRBD1
TGTGCCAGCAGCTTAACGCCAACAGGGGCGGCCACTGAAGCTTTCTTT,CASSLTPTGAATEAFF,TRBJ1-1,NA,TRBV7-3,TRBD1
TGCGCCAGCAGCCCGCCGGTTGTTATGGGGCAATCTGCAACTAATGAAAAACTGTTTTTT,CASSPPVVMGQSATNEKLFF,TRBJ1-4,NA,TRBV4-1,NA
TGTGCCAGCAGTGAGAGACTAGCGGGGTTCCAAGAGACCCAGTACTTC,CASSERLAGFQETQYF,TRBJ2-5,NA,TRBV6-4,TRBD2
TGTGCCAGAGGGGACAGGGGGAACACTGAAGCTTTCTTT,CARGDRGNTEAFF,TRBJ1-1,NA,TRBV11-2,TRBD1
TGCGCCAGCAGCTCCCGGGACACCTCGAACCAAGAGACCCAGTACTTC,CASSSRDTSNQETQYF,TRBJ2-5,NA,TRBV4-1,NA
TGTGCCTGGATGGGGAGCCCCAATGAAAAACTGTTTTTT,CAWMGSPNEKLFF,TRBJ1-4,NA,TRBV30,NA
TGCGCCAGCAGTCGGGGGACTAGCGGGATTGATGAGCAGTTCTTC,CASSRGTSGIDEQFF,TRBJ2-1,NA,TRBV10-2,TRBD2
TGCGCCAGCAGCCCGACAGGAGATACGCAGTATTTT,CASSPTGDTQYF,TRBJ2-3,NA,TRBV5-1,NA
TGTGCCAGCAGTCTTCGGACAGCTTCTAACTATGGCTACACCTTC,CASSLRTASNYGYTF,TRBJ1-2,NA,TRBV2,NA
TGTGCCTGGAGCCCGGGACTGCTGAACACTGAAGCTTTCTTT,CAWSPGLLNTEAFF,TRBJ1-1,NA,TRBV30,NA
TGTGCCAGCAGGATGGAGTCTGGGGCCAACGTCCTGACTTTC,CASRMESGANVLTF,TRBJ2-6,NA,TRBV3-1/TRBV3-2,NA
TGTGCCAGCGCTCGGGAGGGGATCATGGCTTTCTTT,CASAREGIMAFF,TRBJ1-1,NA,TRBV6-5,NA
TGTGCCAGCACCCCCAGCCGGCTAGCGGGGGGAGGGACAATAGAGACCCAGTACTTC,CASTPSRLAGGGTIETQYF,TRBJ2-5,NA,TRBV28,TRBD2
TGTGCCAGCAGCATCAGGGGTGTGGGTTACGAGCAGTACTTC,CASSIRGVGYEQYF,TRBJ2-7,NA,TRBV7-8,NA
TGTGCCAGCAGCTCCCAGAGGACAGGATCAGGGGAGCTGTTTTTT,CASSSQRTGSGELFF,TRBJ2-2,NA,TRBV5-4,TRBD1
TGTGCCAGCAGCCGGGACAGGGCTAATTCACCCCTCCACTTT,CASSRDRANSPLHF,TRBJ1-6,NA,TRBV6-5,TRBD1
TGCGCCAGCAGCCACTGTCGTTCTAGCGGGGGACGAATGGAGCAGTACTTC,CASSHCRSSGGRMEQYF,TRBJ2-7,NA,TRBV4-1,TRBD2
TGTGCCAGCAGATGGGACAACTACTACGAGCAGTACTTC,CASRWDNYYEQYF,TRBJ2-7,few,TRBV21-1,NA
TGCGCCAGCAGTGAATCCGGGTTTTCCTACAATGAGCAGTTCTTC,CASSESGFSYNEQFF,TRBJ2-1,NA,TRBV10-1,NA